One sample yielded the 9 T cell receptor beta chains listed below, sequenced in a study of shared clonotypes between healthy human individuals. Assay used: immunoSEQ multiplex PCR; TCRdb lists only in-frame clones, some missing. The sample consists of roughly 110,000 clones, around 65% of them appearing once. Material for sequencing was memory CD8+ T cells sorted from blood. Subset: CD45RO+ cells pooled with CCR7-negative TemRA cells. The receptors were gathered from a woman in her twenties or thirties in good health.

The rearrangement links TRBV25-1 to TRBJ2-6; D is tentatively TRBD1 or TRBD2 (5 bases each). V was clipped by 1 base and J by 4 bases, with 17 bases between them. Looked up from germline, CDR1 is MGHDK and CDR2 is SYGVNS. The CDR3 loop spans 18 amino acids. CDR3 in DNA: TGTGCCAGCAGTGAATGGGGCCCACTAGGGGCCGGGGCCAACGTCCTGACTTTC. It codes for CASSEWGPLGAGANVLTF.

This chain uses TRBV11-2 with TRBJ1-1; D unresolved. This CDR3 contains 13 residues. Germline assignment: CDR1 SGHAT and CDR2 FQNNGV. Trimming shortened V by 2 bases and J by 4 bases, and 8 bases separated the two germline ends. CDR3 coding DNA: TGTGCCAGCAGCTTACAGCTGGGCACTGAAGCTTTCTTT. Its protein product is CASSLQLGTEAFF.

The chain links TRBV28 to TRBJ2-5, with D possibly matching TRBD2 (5 bases). CDR3 size: 14 residues. Between the trimmed V and J ends, which lost 5 bases and 2 bases, there was a span of 12 bases. Germline V CDR1 and CDR2: MDHEN, SYDVKM. In DNA form, the CDR3 reads TGTGCCAGCAGTGGGTTGTCGGGGCAAGAGACCCAGTACTTC. This encodes CASSGLSGQETQYF.

The V and J genes are TRBV11-2 and TRBJ2-7; 10 bases map to TRBD2. Germline CDR1 is SGHAT and CDR2 is FQNNGV. The CDR3 is 16 amino acids. The V segment lost 3 bases and the J segment 3 bases; nucleotides outside the gene matches: 8. Here the CDR3 reads CASSLGVAGGFYEQYF. The CDR3 bases are TGTGCCAGCAGCTTGGGGGTAGCGGGAGGCTTCTACGAGCAGTACTTC.

The chain joins TRBV6-6 to TRBJ2-2; tentatively, D is TRBD1 (6 bases). V gave up 8 bases and J gave up 6 bases, with 22 bases separating them. CDR3 size: 16 residues. In germline, CDR1 is MNHNY, CDR2 SVGAGI (reference sequence). CDR3 DNA: TGTGCCAGCCGTAAGGACAGCCCCACTTCCGCCGGGGAGCTGTTTTTT. Amino acids: CASRKDSPTSAGELFF.

The chain couples TRBV27 to TRBJ1-5, with 9 bases fitting TRBD1. V shed 4 bases and J 0 bases; nucleotides not matched to a gene: 4. The CDR3 has 16 amino acids. Germline-derived CDR1 and CDR2 are MNHEY and SMNVEV (reference sequence). The chain's CDR3 is CASSSTGGYSNQPQHF. In DNA form, the CDR3 reads TGTGCCAGCAGTTCCACAGGGGGCTATAGCAATCAGCCCCAGCATTTT.

The J gene is TRBJ1-5, the V gene TRBV5-1, with 7 bases aligning to TRBD1. The trim removed 0 bases at V and 6 bases at J, leaving 3 bases unmatched. The CDR3 spans 14 residues. The V gene's germline CDR1 is SGHRS and CDR2 YFSETQ. CDR3 in DNA: TGCGCCAGCAGCTTGGGGGACAGCGGTCAGCCCCAGCATTTT. Translating gives CASSLGDSGQPQHF.

V is TRBV5-1 and J is TRBJ2-1; D remains ambiguous. The CDR3 runs to 14 residues. The germline CDR1 and CDR2 sequences are SGHRS and YFSETQ. The ends were cut back, 0 bases at V and 2 bases at J, with 6 bases in the middle. The CDR3 DNA reads as TGCGCCAGCAGCTTGGGGCTACCCTACAATGAGCAGTTCTTC. As protein: CASSLGLPYNEQFF.

The chain is built from TRBV6-1 and TRBJ2-7, with TRBD2 matching 10 bases. CDR3 length: 14 amino acids. The ends lost 2 bases at V and 7 bases at J; junction bases unmatched: 5. Germline-derived CDR1 and CDR2 are MNHNS and SASEGT. In nucleotides, the CDR3 is TGTGCCAGCAGTGAATCCGGGACTAGCGAAGAGCAGTACTTC. Its translation is CASSESGTSEEQYF.